Sequencing of this T cell receptor beta chain was carried out in a study of shared clonotypes between healthy human individuals. Study findings and constraints: Relative to their counterparts shared across all four donors, non-shared clonotypes exhibited diminished generation probabilities. Naive CD4 clonotype sharing across several donors was about 5%.

Notes on this clone: Its specificity is not known.

The naive CD8 population came from CD45RO-negative cells selected for CCR7, without terminally differentiated effector memory CD45RA+ cells. Donors had no recently reported acute infections or vaccinations and were HIV-negative. CDR1 and CDR2 (germline): SGHAT, FQNNGV. This CDR3 is 16 amino acids long. The V end was cut by 5 bases, the J end by 7 bases, with 21 bases between. Here immunoSEQ multiplex PCR was the method, and the copy in TCRdb shows in-frame clones only, minus some. The sample records approximately 810,000 clones, 92% being singletons. The V call is TRBV11-2, the J call TRBJ1-5; D is perhaps TRBD1 (6 bases). This TCR was recovered from a man aged 25 to 40 in good health. Material for sequencing was naive CD8+ T cells sorted from blood. CDR3 loop: CASSPTVGRGDQPQHF. The CDR3 bases are TGTGCCAGCAGCCCAACCGTGGGCAGGGGAGACCAGCCCCAGCATTTT.